A selection of T cell receptor beta chains follows, all from one sample in a study of early T cells in non-severe SARS-CoV-2 infection. Using its own MiXCR run on the 5' RACE reads, TCRdb lists one record per CDR3 protein. The table has fewer than 65,000 distinct CDR3 sequences, about 7.7% seen once. The sequencing used whole blood, collected at baseline. Receptors originate from an adult who was a healthcare worker with PCR-confirmed SARS-CoV-2 infection or an uninfected control (not recorded which). CDR3s include the opening cysteine and the closing phenylalanine or tryptophan. The D gene is left open where the match is weak. Clone size is shown for a subset of rows, as once, few, many or a class of expanded clone.

d_call j_call v_call clone_size cdr3_aa cdr3_nt
TRBD1 TRBJ2-1 TRBV28 few CASSFPRTGPSYNEQFF TGTGCCAGCAGTTTCCCCAGGACAGGACCCTCCTACAATGAGCAGTTCTTC
TRBD1 TRBJ1-2 TRBV5-4 NA CASSSPGQAFYGYTF TGTGCCAGCAGCTCTCCGGGACAGGCCTTTTATGGCTACACCTTC
NA TRBJ2-7 TRBV4-1 NA CASSQDHVGESRYEQYF TGCGCCAGCAGCCAAGACCATGTGGGAGAGTCCCGCTACGAGCAGTACTTC
TRBD1 TRBJ1-2 TRBV12-3/TRBV12-4 few CASRPGQGYGYIF TGTGCCAGCAGACCGGGACAGGGCTATGGCTACATCTTC
NA TRBJ2-1 TRBV7-3 few CASSFVAGTYNEQFF TGTGCCAGCAGCTTTGTCGCAGGGACCTACAATGAGCAGTTCTTC
NA TRBJ1-4 TRBV6-6 many CASSYSLTGRREKLFF TGTGCCAGCAGTTACTCGCTAACGGGAAGAAGGGAAAAACTGTTTTTT
TRBD2 TRBJ2-3 TRBV4-1 NA CASSQAGDADTQYF TGCGCCAGCAGCCAGGCGGGAGACGCAGATACGCAGTATTTT
TRBD2 TRBJ2-1 TRBV24-1 many CATSDSGRRLLGTYNEQFF TGTGCCACCAGTGATAGCGGGAGGCGTCTCCTTGGGACCTACAATGAGCAGTTCTTC
NA TRBJ1-6 TRBV12-5 NA CASGFQGHSPLHF TGTGCTAGTGGTTTCCAGGGACACTCACCCCTCCACTTT
NA TRBJ2-2 TRBV6-2/TRBV6-3 many CASSSTEAGELFF TGTGCCAGCAGTTCAACCGAGGCCGGGGAGCTGTTTTTT
NA TRBJ2-1 TRBV28 many CASSFRGLGQFF TGTGCCAGCAGTTTTAGGGGACTGGGGCAGTTCTTC